Ten or more counts support the clone carrying this T cell receptor (beta chain). Its target is unknown. This library used about 400 ng RNA and molecular barcoded adaptors spanning alpha/delta and beta/gamma chains. Each CDR3 protein is one row after TCRdb ran MiXCR on the reads. Of tens of thousands of distinct CDR3 sequences listed, approximately 12% are singletons. Every patient had bone marrow sampled while the disease was active. The record originates from a study of read filtering for tumor transcriptome and immune sequencing. Study-wide context: R-ISS stage counts were 8 for I, about 15 for II, 6 or 7 for III.

Study-wide points: The CD138-negative fraction was mixed bone marrow immune cells, not pure T cells. Without single-read clonotypes, shared clonotype proportions correlated more between IR-seq and RNA-seq.

The sample was a population of CD138-negative cells sorted from bone marrow. The TCR comes from a donor at least 40 years old with multiple myeloma.

This CDR3 is CASSLTTGEETQYF. In nucleotides, the CDR3 is TGTGCCAGCAGTCTTACCACAGGGGAGGAGACCCAGTACTTC. The rearrangement joins TRBV7-9 to TRBJ2-5, with 7 bases that match TRBD1. Germline V gives CDR1 SEHNR, CDR2 FQNEAQ (reference sequence). V lost 6 bases to trimming and J lost 5 bases; unmatched junction nucleotides: 9. CDR3 size: 14 residues.